The 14 T cell receptor beta chains listed next were all sequenced from one sample in a study of CD8 T cells in ankylosing spondylitis. Overall study results and limits: A TCR beta motif of 8 or 9 highly homologous variants appeared characteristic of ankylosing spondylitis blood.

Via MiXCR, TCRdb re-called the 5' RACE reads, giving one row per CDR3 protein. The data show 700,000 or so distinct CDR3 sequences, 19% seen once. What these receptors recognize is not known. Material: blood, either unsorted or a sorted T cell fraction (not recorded which). The receptors originated from a male donor with ankylosing spondylitis.

There are a few counts of this clonotype. With a much larger clone just one base away, this may be a read error. The V and J genes are TRBV6-6 and TRBJ2-1; 7 nucleotides align to TRBD1. CDR3 length equals 11 residues. Germline V gene sequence: CDR1 MNHNY, CDR2 SVGAGI (reference sequence). Losses at the gene ends were 5 bases for V and 8 bases for J; bases not matched to a gene: 0. The CDR3 protein is CASSTGDEQFF. The DNA for the CDR3 is TGTGCCAGCAGTACAGGGGATGAGCAGTTCTTC.

The chain carries TRBV18 and TRBJ2-1; a possible D gene is TRBD2 (5 bases). Per germline, CDR1 KGHSH and CDR2 LQKENI. The CDR3 loop spans 16 amino acids. Trimming took off 1 base at V and 1 base at J, with 11 bases between the two ends. CDR3 region: CASSPRSGASYNEQFF. In nucleotides, the CDR3 is TGTGCCAGCTCACCACGCAGCGGAGCTTCCTACAATGAGCAGTTCTTC.

The chain carries TRBV27 and TRBJ1-1; D remains unclear. This CDR3 has 15 amino acids. From germline, CDR1 is MNHEY and CDR2 SMNVEV (reference sequence). The V end was cut by 3 bases, the J end by 1 base, with 12 bases between. The CDR3 DNA reads as TGTGCCAGCAGTTTTTTCTATACCTCGAACACTGAAGCTTTCTTT. It specifies CASSFFYTSNTEAFF.

This clonotype was picked up a small number of times. The chain uses TRBV5-1 and TRBJ1-2; a weak D match, TRBD1 (5 bases). Looked up from germline, CDR1 is SGHRS and CDR2 is YFSETQ. The CDR3 is 13 residues long. V was trimmed by 2 bases and J by 2 bases, leaving 7 bases between them. CDR3 DNA: TGCGCCAGCAGCTTCTGGGACAACTATGGCTACACCTTC. Protein sequence: CASSFWDNYGYTF.

This clonotype has a handful of counts. This chain uses TRBV9 with TRBJ2-3, with D uncertain. This CDR3 has 15 residues. Trimming left V 7 bases short and J 4 bases short, with 19 bases between. Germline-derived CDR1 and CDR2 are SGDLS and YYNGEE. The chain's CDR3 is CASAPRPNLADTQYF. CDR3 in DNA: TGTGCCAGCGCACCCCGCCCCAACCTCGCAGATACGCAGTATTTT.

The chain recombines TRBV29-1 with TRBJ2-7; 8 bases map to TRBD1. V lost 1 base, J lost 1 base, and 3 bases stayed unmatched. Per the germline V gene, CDR1 is SQVTM and CDR2 is ANQGSEA. CDR3 length: 14 amino acids. The CDR3 DNA reads as TGCAGCGTTGAAGTTTGGGACAGGTCCTACGAGCAGTACTTC. Amino acid sequence: CSVEVWDRSYEQYF.

A few counts support this clonotype. The chain uses TRBV7-3 and TRBJ1-1; no definite D call. V shed 4 bases and J shed 6 bases, with 9 bases lying between them. The length of the CDR3 is 12 residues. Germline assignment: CDR1 SGHTA and CDR2 FQGTGA. The CDR3 here is CASSYGGPEAFF. The CDR3 DNA follows: TGTGCCAGCAGCTATGGAGGACCTGAAGCTTTCTTT.

CDR3 in amino acids: CSAPRTGGYTGELFF. CDR3 DNA sequence: TGCAGTGCCCCTAGGACAGGGGGCTACACCGGGGAGCTGTTTTTT. This chain uses TRBV20-1 with TRBJ2-2; 11 bases align to TRBD1. The germline CDR1 and CDR2 sequences are DFQATT and SNEGSKA (reference sequence). This CDR3 is built from 15 residues. J lost 3 bases, V lost 6 bases, and 6 bases had no gene match.

This clonotype came up many times. The junction and the germline gene differ at one end; a read error may be behind it. The chain couples TRBV7-9 to TRBJ1-1, with unresolved D. CDR1 is SEHNR, CDR2 FQNEAQ, per germline (reference sequence). The length of the CDR3 is 12 residues. CDR3 protein: CASSPGTAEAFF. The CDR3 nucleotides read TGCGCCAGCAGCCCGGGAACTGCTGAAGCTTTCTTT.

The CDR3 loop is CARNCGDGDTQYF. The CDR3 bases are TGTGCCAGGAATTGTGGGGATGGAGATACGCAGTATTTT. The chain uses TRBV9 and TRBJ2-3; D gene ambiguous. V was pared by 8 bases and J by 5 bases, with 15 bases between. The germline gives CDR1 SGDLS, CDR2 YYNGEE. The length of the CDR3 is 13 residues.

This clonotype was seen more than once but under ten times. This chain uses TRBV20-1 with TRBJ2-7; no clear D gene. CDR1 DFQATT and CDR2 SNEGSKA come from the germline V gene (reference sequence). The CDR3 totals 13 residues. V was cut by 0 bases and J by 6 bases, with 12 bases left in between. The CDR3, as DNA: TGCAGTGCTAGAGATCTCCCCCCTTCCGAGCAGTACTTC. As protein: CSARDLPPSEQYF.

This chain links TRBV28 with TRBJ2-3; D gene unclear. Germline V gives CDR1 MDHEN, CDR2 SYDVKM. CDR3 length: 15 amino acids. Trimming left V 0 bases short and J 1 base short, with 8 bases between. The CDR3 nucleotides are TGTGCCAGCAGTTTATGGGGCGGTGGCACAGATACGCAGTATTTT. Its protein product is CASSLWGGGTDTQYF.

The chain uses TRBV27 and TRBJ2-1, with D possibly TRBD2 on 6 matching bases. The ends were cut back, 4 bases at V and 8 bases at J, with 9 bases in the middle. CDR3 length: 12 residues. Germline CDR1 reads MNHEY; CDR2 reads SMNVEV (reference sequence). The CDR3, as DNA: TGTGCCAGCAGTTCCGGGAGTGATGAGCAGTTCTTC. Residues: CASSSGSDEQFF.

The V and J genes are TRBV20-1 and TRBJ2-3, with D possibly TRBD2 on 6 matching bases. This CDR3 spans 13 amino acids. The V gene's germline CDR1 is DFQATT and CDR2 SNEGSKA (reference sequence). V was pared by 1 base and J by 6 bases, with 11 bases between. The CDR3 reads CSARVAAPDTQYF. CDR3 sequence (DNA): TGCAGTGCTAGAGTAGCGGCCCCTGATACGCAGTATTTT.